These T cell receptor beta chains were read from a single sample in a study of control samples from healthy donors and cancer patients. Clones were sequenced by immunoSEQ multiplex PCR, and TCRdb holds only the in-frame ones, with some missing. The sample has 150,000 to 200,000 clones, 90% to 95% seen once. The sample consisted of blood. These receptors all come from a man aged 25-40 years in good health. Each CDR3 is given with its conserved first and last residue. A D gene is named only where the DNA matches it firmly. Only some rows state a clone size, as once, few, many or a class for expanded clones.

len	d_gene	abundance	v_gene	j_gene	CDR3aa	CDR3nt
18	TRBD1	NA	TRBV6-1	TRBJ1-6	CASSAQDRGRLYNSPLHF	TGTGCCAGCAGTGCCCAGGACAGGGGGCGCCTTTATAATTCACCCCTCCACTTT
15	TRBD1	NA	TRBV19	TRBJ1-6	CASTYGTGGDSPLHF	TGTGCCAGTACCTATGGTACAGGGGGTGATTCACCCCTCCACTTT
14	NA	NA	TRBV5-1	TRBJ1-1	CASSFGGQNTEAFF	TGCGCCAGCAGCTTTGGAGGTCAGAACACTGAAGCTTTCTTT
15	TRBD1	NA	TRBV14	TRBJ1-1	CASSRDRGLLSRAFF	TGTGCCAGCAGCCGGGACAGGGGTTTATTAAGTCGGGCTTTCTTT
15	TRBD1	NA	TRBV7-6	TRBJ2-7	CASSPYRGNSYEQYF	TGTGCCAGCAGCCCTTACAGGGGTAACTCCTACGAGCAGTACTTC
13	NA	once	TRBV27	TRBJ2-3	CASMGRGTDTQYF	TGTGCCTCTATGGGACGAGGAACAGATACGCAGTATTTT
12	NA	NA	TRBV19	TRBJ1-1	CATNTGNTEAFF	TGTGCCACGAACACAGGGAACACTGAAGCTTTCTTT
13	NA	NA	TRBV7-9	TRBJ1-2	CASSDVPAYGYTF	TGTGCCAGCAGCGACGTCCCAGCCTATGGCTACACCTTC
15	NA	NA	TRBV10-2	TRBJ1-2	CASSESGGLGYGYTF	TGCGCCAGCAGTGAGTCGGGGGGCCTGGGCTATGGCTACACCTTC
13	NA	NA	TRBV18	TRBJ1-1	CASAQTVWDEAFF	TGTGCCAGCGCCCAGACAGTGTGGGATGAAGCTTTCTTT
15	NA	NA	TRBV2	TRBJ1-1	CASSDRGTGNTEAFF	TGTGCCAGCAGTGATCGCGGGACGGGGAACACTGAAGCTTTCTTT
12	NA	NA	TRBV2	TRBJ1-1	CASRRGRTEAFF	TGTGCCAGCCGGCGGGGGAGGACTGAAGCTTTCTTT
16	TRBD1	NA	TRBV3-1/TRBV3-2	TRBJ1-3	CASSFWTGVAGNTIYF	TGTGCCAGCAGCTTTTGGACAGGGGTGGCTGGAAACACCATATATTTT
13	NA	NA	TRBV3-1/TRBV3-2	TRBJ1-2	CASSHAGAGGYTF	TGTGCCAGCAGTCACGCGGGGGCAGGTGGCTACACCTTC
13	NA	NA	TRBV12-3/TRBV12-4	TRBJ2-1	CASSYESYNEQFF	TGTGCCAGCAGTTATGAGTCCTACAATGAGCAGTTCTTC
12	NA	NA	TRBV7-9	TRBJ2-7	CASSRRSYEQYF	TGTGCCAGCAGCCGACGTTCCTACGAGCAGTACTTC
12	NA	NA	TRBV28	TRBJ1-2	CATRAANYGYTF	TGTGCCACTCGAGCGGCTAACTATGGCTACACCTTC
17	TRBD1	NA	TRBV6-6	TRBJ2-6	CASSPSGTGGRANVLTF	TGTGCCAGCAGTCCCTCCGGGACAGGGGGAAGGGCCAACGTCCTGACTTTC
13	NA	NA	TRBV30	TRBJ1-1	CAWSPRGGTEAFF	TGTGCCTGGAGTCCACGCGGGGGAACTGAAGCTTTCTTT
17	NA	NA	TRBV5-4	TRBJ2-6	CASSPTGRSSGANVLTF	TGTGCCAGCAGCCCGACAGGGAGGAGCTCTGGGGCCAACGTCCTGACTTTC
14	NA	NA	TRBV7-6	TRBJ2-7	CASSPLRRLDEQYF	TGTGCCAGCAGCCCTCTAAGACGCCTCGACGAGCAGTACTTC
13	NA	NA	TRBV25-1	TRBJ2-6	CASSVDGANVLTF	TGTGCCAGCAGTGTGGACGGGGCCAACGTCCTGACTTTC
10	NA	NA	TRBV7-5	TRBJ2-1	CARSFNEQFF	TGTGCCAGAAGCTTCAATGAGCAGTTCTTC
15	NA	NA	TRBV21-1	TRBJ1-4	CASSKIGQGGEKLFF	TGTGCCAGCAGCAAAATCGGGCAGGGTGGCGAAAAACTGTTTTTT
15	NA	NA	TRBV28	TRBJ1-5	CASSFRRRVRQPQHF	TGTGCCAGCAGTTTTAGGAGGAGGGTTCGGCAGCCCCAGCATTTT
16	TRBD1	NA	TRBV10-3	TRBJ1-5	CAISGGQGLSNQPQHF	TGTGCCATCAGTGGGGGACAGGGCTTGAGCAATCAGCCCCAGCATTTT
13	NA	NA	TRBV27	TRBJ2-7	CASSLGISYEQYF	TGTGCCAGCAGTTTAGGCATTTCCTACGAGCAGTACTTC
15	NA	NA	TRBV5-5	TRBJ2-7	CASSLGAGASYEQYF	TGTGCCAGCAGCTTGGGGGCAGGCGCCTCCTACGAGCAGTACTTC
13	NA	NA	TRBV6-6	TRBJ1-4	CASSWQGNEKLFF	TGTGCCAGCAGCTGGCAGGGGAATGAAAAACTGTTTTTT
18	NA	NA	TRBV6-1	TRBJ2-3	CASSERGWRQTSTDTQYF	TGTGCCAGCAGTGAGAGGGGCTGGAGACAGACTAGCACAGATACGCAGTATTTT
16	TRBD1	NA	TRBV9	TRBJ2-1	CASSAGTGSSYNEQFF	TGTGCCAGCAGCGCCGGGACAGGGAGCTCCTACAATGAGCAGTTCTTC
13	NA	NA	TRBV11-2	TRBJ1-1	CASSLSGDTEAFF	TGTGCCAGCAGCTTATCGGGGGACACTGAAGCTTTCTTT
13	TRBD2	NA	TRBV6-2/TRBV6-3	TRBJ2-2	CASSRRGAGELFF	TGTGCCAGCAGCCGACGGGGGGCCGGGGAGCTGTTTTTT